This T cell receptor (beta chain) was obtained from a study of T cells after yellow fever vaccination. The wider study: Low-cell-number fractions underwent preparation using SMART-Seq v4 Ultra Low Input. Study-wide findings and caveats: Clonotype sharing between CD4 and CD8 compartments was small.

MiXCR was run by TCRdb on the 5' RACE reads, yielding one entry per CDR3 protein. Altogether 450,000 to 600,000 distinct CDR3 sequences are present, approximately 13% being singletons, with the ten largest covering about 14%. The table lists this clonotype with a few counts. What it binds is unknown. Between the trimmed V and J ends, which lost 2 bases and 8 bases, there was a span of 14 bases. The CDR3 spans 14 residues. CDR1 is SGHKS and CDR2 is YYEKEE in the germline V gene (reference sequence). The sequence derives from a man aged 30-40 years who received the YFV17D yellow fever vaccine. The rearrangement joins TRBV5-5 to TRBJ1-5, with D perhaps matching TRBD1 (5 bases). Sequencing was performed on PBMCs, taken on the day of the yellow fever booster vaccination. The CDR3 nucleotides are TGTGCCAGCAGCTTAGGGGCCGCCTCCGAGCCCCAGCATTTT. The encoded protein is CASSLGAASEPQHF. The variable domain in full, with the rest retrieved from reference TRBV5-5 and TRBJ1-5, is DAGVTQSPTHLIKTRGQQVTLRCSPISGHKSVSWYQQVLGQGPQFIFQYYEKEERGRGNFPDRFSARQFPNYSSELNVNALLLGDSALYLCASSLGAASEPQHFGDGTRLSIL.